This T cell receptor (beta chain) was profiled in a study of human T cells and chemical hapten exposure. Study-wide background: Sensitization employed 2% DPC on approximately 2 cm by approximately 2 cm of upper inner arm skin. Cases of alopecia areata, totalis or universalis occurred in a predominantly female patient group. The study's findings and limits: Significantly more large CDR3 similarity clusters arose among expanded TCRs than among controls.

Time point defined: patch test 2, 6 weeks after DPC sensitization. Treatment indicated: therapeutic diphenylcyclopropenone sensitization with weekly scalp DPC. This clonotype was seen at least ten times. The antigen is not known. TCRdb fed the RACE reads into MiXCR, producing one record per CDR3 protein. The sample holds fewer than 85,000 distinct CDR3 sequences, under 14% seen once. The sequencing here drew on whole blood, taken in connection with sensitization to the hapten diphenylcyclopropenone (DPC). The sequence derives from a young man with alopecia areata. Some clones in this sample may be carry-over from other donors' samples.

The CDR3 region is CASSLESQGAGEKLFF. CDR3 coding DNA: TGTGCCAGCAGCTTAGAATCCCAGGGGGCAGGTGAAAAACTGTTTTTT. This chain uses TRBV7-6 with TRBJ1-4, with TRBD1 identical over 8 bases. The CDR3 spans 16 residues. Germline lookup yields CDR1 SGHVS and CDR2 FNYEAQ. The V segment lost 1 base and the J segment 7 bases; nucleotides outside the gene matches: 8.